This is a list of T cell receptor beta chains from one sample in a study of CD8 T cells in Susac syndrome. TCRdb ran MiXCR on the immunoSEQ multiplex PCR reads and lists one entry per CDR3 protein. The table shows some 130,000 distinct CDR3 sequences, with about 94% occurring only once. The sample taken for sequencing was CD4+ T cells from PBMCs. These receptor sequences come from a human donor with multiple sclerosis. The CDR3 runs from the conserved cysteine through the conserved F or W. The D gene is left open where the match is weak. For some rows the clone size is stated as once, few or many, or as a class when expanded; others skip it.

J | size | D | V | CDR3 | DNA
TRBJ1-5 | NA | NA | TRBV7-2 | CASRLVPSGNQPQHF | TGTGCCAGCAGATTAGTGCCTTCGGGCAATCAGCCCCAGCATTTT
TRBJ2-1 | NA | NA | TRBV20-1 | CSAPSPSRGNNEQFF | TGCAGTGCTCCTTCCCCTAGCCGGGGCAACAATGAGCAGTTCTTC
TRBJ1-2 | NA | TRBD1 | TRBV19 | CASSMTVGTGVNYGYTF | TGTGCCAGTAGTATGACAGTAGGGACAGGGGTGAACTATGGCTACACCTTC
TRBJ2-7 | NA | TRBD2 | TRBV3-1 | CASSQVGRLAESYEQYF | TGTGCCAGCAGCCAAGTAGGTCGACTAGCGGAGAGCTACGAGCAGTACTTC
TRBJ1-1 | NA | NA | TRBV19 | CASSIGQKNTEAFF | TGTGCCAGTAGTATCGGACAGAAGAACACTGAAGCTTTCTTT
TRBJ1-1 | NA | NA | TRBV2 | CASSWGEAFF | TGTGCCAGCTCTTGGGGTGAAGCTTTCTTT
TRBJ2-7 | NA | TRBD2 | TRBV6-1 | CASTARASGVSSYEQYF | TGTGCCAGCACCGCTCGGGCTAGCGGGGTTAGCTCCTACGAGCAGTACTTC
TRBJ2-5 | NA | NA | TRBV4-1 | CASSQRPLGAQETQYF | TGCGCCAGCAGCCAACGGCCGTTGGGCGCCCAAGAGACCCAGTACTTC
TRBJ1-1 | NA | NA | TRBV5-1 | CASSYRLDTEAFF | TGCGCCAGCAGTTACAGGTTGGACACTGAAGCTTTCTTT
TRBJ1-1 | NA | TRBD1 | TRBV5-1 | CASSRGQGAPEAFF | TGCGCCAGCAGCCGGGGACAGGGGGCCCCTGAAGCTTTCTTT
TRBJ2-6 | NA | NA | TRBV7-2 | CASSLMGAGANVLTF | TGTGCCAGCAGCCTTATGGGGGCTGGGGCCAACGTCCTGACTTTC
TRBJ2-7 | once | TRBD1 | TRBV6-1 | CASNPPGTGNYEQYF | TGTGCCAGCAACCCCCCTGGGACAGGGAACTACGAGCAGTACTTC
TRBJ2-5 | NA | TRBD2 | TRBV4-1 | CASSRTSQETQYF | TGCGCCAGCAGCCGGACTAGCCAAGAGACCCAGTACTTC
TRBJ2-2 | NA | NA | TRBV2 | CASSRDPNTGELFF | TGTGCCAGCAGCAGGGACCCGAACACCGGGGAGCTGTTTTTT
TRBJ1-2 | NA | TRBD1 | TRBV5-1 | CASSTGQTYGYTF | TGCGCCAGCAGCACGGGACAGACTTATGGCTACACCTTC
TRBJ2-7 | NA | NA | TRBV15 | CATSRDLAYEQYF | TGTGCCACCAGCAGAGATTTGGCCTACGAGCAGTACTTC
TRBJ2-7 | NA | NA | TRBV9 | CASSVADRAYEQYF | TGTGCCAGCAGCGTCGCTGACCGGGCCTACGAGCAGTACTTC
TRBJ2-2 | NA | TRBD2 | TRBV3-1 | CASSQDGGAGELFF | TGTGCCAGCAGCCAAGATGGGGGGGCCGGGGAGCTGTTTTTT
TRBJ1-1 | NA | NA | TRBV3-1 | CASSRIDLRGRTEAFF | TGTGCCAGCAGCCGAATAGACCTCAGGGGAAGAACTGAAGCTTTCTTT
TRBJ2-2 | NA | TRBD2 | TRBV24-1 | CATSDQSSGSGNGELFF | TGTGCCACCAGTGATCAATCTAGCGGGAGCGGTAACGGGGAGCTGTTTTTT
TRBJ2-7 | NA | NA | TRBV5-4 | CASSSGLVPEQYF | TGTGCCAGCAGCTCGGGTCTTGTCCCCGAGCAGTACTTC
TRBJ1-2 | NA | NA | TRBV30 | CAWRPQNYGYTF | TGTGCCTGGAGGCCCCAAAACTATGGCTACACCTTC
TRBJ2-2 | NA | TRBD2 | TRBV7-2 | CASSLGGGTPGELFF | TGTGCCAGCAGCTTAGGGGGGGGGACCCCCGGGGAGCTGTTTTTT
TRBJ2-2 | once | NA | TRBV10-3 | CAIGHYNTGELFF | TGTGCCATAGGACATTACAACACCGGGGAGCTGTTTTTT
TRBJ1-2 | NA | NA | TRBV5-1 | CASSPDRQTNYGYTF | TGCGCCAGCAGCCCTGACCGACAGACCAACTATGGCTACACCTTC
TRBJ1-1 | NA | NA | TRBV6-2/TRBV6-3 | CASNRRGALNTEAFF | TGTGCCAGCAACCGCCGGGGGGCCTTGAACACTGAAGCTTTCTTT
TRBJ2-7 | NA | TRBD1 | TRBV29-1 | CSVARTGEPYEQYF | TGCAGCGTTGCACGGACAGGGGAACCCTACGAGCAGTACTTC
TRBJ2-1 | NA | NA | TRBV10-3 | CAGGGQGRAESNEQFF | TGTGCCGGGGGGGGGCAAGGGAGGGCCGAATCGAATGAGCAGTTCTTC
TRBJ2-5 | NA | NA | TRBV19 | CASSIRAGKETQYF | TGTGCCAGTAGTATTCGAGCGGGCAAAGAGACCCAGTACTTC
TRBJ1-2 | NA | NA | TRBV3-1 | CASSPGDLYGYTF | TGTGCCAGCAGTCCCGGGGACCTCTATGGCTACACCTTC
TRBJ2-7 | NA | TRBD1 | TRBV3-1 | CASSQDRGQASSSTYEQYF | TGTGCCAGCAGCCAAGATAGGGGACAGGCGAGTTCGTCAACCTACGAGCAGTACTTC
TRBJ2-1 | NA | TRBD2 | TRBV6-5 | CASSWIGLAGGRTYNEQFF | TGTGCCAGCAGTTGGATTGGACTAGCGGGGGGGCGGACCTACAATGAGCAGTTCTTC
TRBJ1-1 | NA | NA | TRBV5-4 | CASSREPGSTEAFF | TGTGCCAGCAGCCGCGAACCAGGTAGCACTGAAGCTTTCTTT
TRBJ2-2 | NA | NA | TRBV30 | CAWSSYGGGTGELFF | TGTGCCTGGAGTTCCTATGGGGGAGGCACCGGGGAGCTGTTTTTT
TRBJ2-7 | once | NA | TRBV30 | CAWSVWGGLNEQYF | TGTGCCTGGAGTGTATGGGGAGGACTGAACGAGCAGTACTTC
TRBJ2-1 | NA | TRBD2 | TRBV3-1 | CASSLRLAGGPGYNEQFF | TGTGCCAGCAGCCTTAGACTAGCGGGGGGGCCTGGGTACAATGAGCAGTTCTTC
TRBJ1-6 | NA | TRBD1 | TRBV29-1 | CSVKLGTGGGSPLHF | TGCAGCGTAAAACTGGGGACAGGGGGGGGTTCACCCCTCCACTTT
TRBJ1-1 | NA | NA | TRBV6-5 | CASSSEGNLQAFF | TGTGCCAGCAGTTCAGAGGGGAATCTTCAAGCTTTCTTT
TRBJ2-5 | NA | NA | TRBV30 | CAWSYGGQETQYF | TGTGCCTGGAGTTACGGGGGCCAAGAGACCCAGTACTTC
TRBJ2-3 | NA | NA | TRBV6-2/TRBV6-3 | CASSLITRLASTDTQYF | TGTGCCAGCAGTCTGATAACACGGCTGGCTAGCACAGATACGCAGTATTTT
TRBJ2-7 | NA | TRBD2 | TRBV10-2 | CASTAGTSGYEQYF | TGCGCCAGCACCGCCGGGACTAGCGGCTACGAGCAGTACTTC
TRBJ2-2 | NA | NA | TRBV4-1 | CASSFPDRNTGELFF | TGCGCCAGCAGCTTTCCGGACAGGAACACCGGGGAGCTGTTTTTT
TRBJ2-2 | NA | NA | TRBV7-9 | CASSYVTGVRELFF | TGTGCCAGCAGCTACGTGACTGGCGTTAGGGAGCTGTTTTTT
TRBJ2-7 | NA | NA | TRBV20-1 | CSARSDTYEQYF | TGCAGTGCTAGGTCGGATACCTACGAGCAGTACTTC
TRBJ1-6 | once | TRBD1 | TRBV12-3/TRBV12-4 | CASSLGQGTHF | TGTGCCAGCAGTCTGGGACAGGGGACCCACTTT
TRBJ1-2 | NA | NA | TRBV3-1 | CASSHLGRFDGYTF | TGTGCCAGCAGCCACCTAGGAAGGTTCGATGGCTACACCTTC
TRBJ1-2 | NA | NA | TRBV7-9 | CASSLEQLYGYTF | TGTGCCAGCAGCTTAGAACAGCTCTATGGCTACACCTTC
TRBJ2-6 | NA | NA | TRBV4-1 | CASSQGPAERSGANVLTF | TGCGCCAGCAGCCAAGGGCCAGCGGAACGATCTGGGGCCAACGTCCTGACTTTC
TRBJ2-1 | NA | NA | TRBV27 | CASSLLGAPRNEQFF | TGTGCCAGCAGTTTATTGGGGGCTCCTCGGAATGAGCAGTTCTTC
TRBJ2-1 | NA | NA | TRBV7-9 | CASSAWAGVAYNEQFF | TGTGCCAGCAGCGCTTGGGCGGGCGTAGCCTACAATGAGCAGTTCTTC
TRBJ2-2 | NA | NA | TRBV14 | CASTRGGVNTGELFF | TGTGCCAGCACCCGAGGGGGGGTCAACACCGGGGAGCTGTTTTTT
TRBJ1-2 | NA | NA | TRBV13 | CASSRLLRQNNYGYTF | TGTGCCAGCAGCCGACTCCTTAGACAGAACAACTATGGCTACACCTTC
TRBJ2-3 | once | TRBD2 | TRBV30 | CAWSEASGPDTQYF | TGTGCCTGGAGTGAAGCTAGCGGGCCCGATACGCAGTATTTT
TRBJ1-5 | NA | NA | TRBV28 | CASLEGGRRNQPQHF | TGTGCCAGCCTGGAGGGGGGGCGGCGGAATCAGCCCCAGCATTTT
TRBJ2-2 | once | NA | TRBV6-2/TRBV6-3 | CASSWRRQNTGELFF | TGTGCCAGCAGTTGGAGAAGGCAGAACACCGGGGAGCTGTTTTTT
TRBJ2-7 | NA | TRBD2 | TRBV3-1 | CASSQELAKHSYEQYF | TGTGCCAGCAGCCAAGAACTAGCGAAGCACTCCTACGAGCAGTACTTC
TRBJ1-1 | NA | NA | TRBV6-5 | CASSYQGEAFF | TGTGCCAGCAGTTACCAGGGTGAAGCTTTCTTT
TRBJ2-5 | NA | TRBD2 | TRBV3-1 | CASSQLSSGTSVPETQYF | TGTGCCAGCAGCCAGTTAAGTTCCGGGACTAGCGTTCCGGAGACCCAGTACTTC
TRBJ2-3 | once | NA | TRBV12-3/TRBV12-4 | CASSYQVLGGTDTQYF | TGTGCCAGCAGTTATCAAGTCCTAGGAGGCACAGATACGCAGTATTTT
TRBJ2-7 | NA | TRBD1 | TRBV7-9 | CASRQGAGSYEQYF | TGTGCCAGCAGGCAGGGGGCGGGCTCCTACGAGCAGTACTTC